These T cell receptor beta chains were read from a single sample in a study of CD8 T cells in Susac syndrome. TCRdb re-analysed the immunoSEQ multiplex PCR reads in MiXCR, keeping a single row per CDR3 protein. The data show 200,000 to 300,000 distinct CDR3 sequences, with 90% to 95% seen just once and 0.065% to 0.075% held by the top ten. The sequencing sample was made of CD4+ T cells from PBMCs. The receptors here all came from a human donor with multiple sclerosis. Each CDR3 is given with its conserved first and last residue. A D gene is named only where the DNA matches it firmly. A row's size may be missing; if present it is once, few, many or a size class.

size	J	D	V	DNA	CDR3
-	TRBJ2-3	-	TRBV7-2	TGTGCCAGCAGTCCGTTCCGGCCCCCGGAGGATACGCAGTATTTT	CASSPFRPPEDTQYF
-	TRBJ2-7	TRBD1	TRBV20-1	TGCAGTGCTTGGACCGGGACAGGGTCCTACGAGCAGTACTTC	CSAWTGTGSYEQYF
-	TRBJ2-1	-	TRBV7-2	TGTGCCAGCAGCTTAAGTGGGGGGCCGACCTCCTACAATGAGCAGTTCTTC	CASSLSGGPTSYNEQFF
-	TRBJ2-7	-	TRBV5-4	TGTGCCAGCAGCTTGGCGGGCCGGGGGCGCGAGCAGTACTTC	CASSLAGRGREQYF
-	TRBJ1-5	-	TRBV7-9	TGTGCCAGCAGCCCTGGGACGGGTAGCAATCAGCCCCAGCATTTT	CASSPGTGSNQPQHF
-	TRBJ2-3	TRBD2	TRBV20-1	TGCAGTGCTAGATCTAGCGGGAGGCATGATAGCACAGATACGCAGTATTTT	CSARSSGRHDSTDTQYF
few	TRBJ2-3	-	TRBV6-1	TGTGCCAGCAGTTGGGGGGATACGCAGTATTTT	CASSWGDTQYF
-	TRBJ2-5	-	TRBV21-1	TGTGCCAGCAGCAAACGGTCGGGGCTTGGAGAGACCCAGTACTTC	CASSKRSGLGETQYF
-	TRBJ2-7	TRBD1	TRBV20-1	TGCAGTGCTAGAGACGGGACAGGGGGCTTCAACGAGCAGTACTTC	CSARDGTGGFNEQYF
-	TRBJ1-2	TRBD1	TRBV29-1	TGCAGCGTTGTACAGGGGGACTCTGGCTACACCTTC	CSVVQGDSGYTF